This T cell receptor beta chain was obtained from a study of early T cells in non-severe SARS-CoV-2 infection. Study context: Sequencing used unsorted whole-blood bulk RNA, so chains lack pairing. General study results and limits: Lookups in VDJdb leaned toward anti-spike CD8 responses and missed private and CD4 specificities.

This CDR3 spans 14 amino acids. The germline gives CDR1 ENHRY, CDR2 SYGVKD. After removal of 6 bases from V and 6 bases from J, the junction contained 3 bases not matched to a gene. Individual cDNA molecules received unique molecular identifiers during library preparation. One entry per CDR3 protein, called by TCRdb with MiXCR from the 5' RACE reads. The top ten hold less than 3.5% of the sample, which has approximately 71,000 distinct CDR3 sequences, 9.5% to 15% seen once. This clonotype was seen only a few times. Its antigen remains unknown. The sequenced sample was whole blood, obtained at baseline. This TCR derives from an adult who was a healthcare worker with PCR-confirmed SARS-CoV-2 infection or an uninfected control (not recorded which). The chain uses TRBV10-3 and TRBJ1-6, with TRBD1 matching over 9 bases. CDR3 sequence reads: CAIRPGQGNSPLHF. CDR3 DNA: TGTGCCATCAGGCCGGGACAGGGTAATTCACCCCTCCACTTT.